This T cell receptor beta chain stems from a study of Ad26.COV2.S vaccination and SARS-CoV-2 variants. Study conclusions and caveats: Across vaccine and placebo recipients, the breadth of non-spike TCRs was similar. Total T cell responses were possibly underestimated by TCR breadth and depth analyses.

Stated treatment: over 15 received Ad26.COV2.S at low or high dose, single or two shots; 5 received placebo; per-sample allocation not given. Collection of samples fell on day 63 after the first vaccine or placebo injection. This table comes from immunoSEQ multiplex PCR, and its TCRdb copy is limited to in-frame clones, with some not included. The table lists fewer than 800,000 clones, roughly 90% of them singletons. Worth noting for this clone: Its matching antigen is unknown.

Germline-derived CDR1 and CDR2 are MNHNY and SVGAGI (reference sequence). This CDR3 contains 15 residues. Trimming cost V 2 bases and J 1 base, with 9 bases left between them. Sample: peripheral blood, taken in a trial of Ad26.COV2.S vaccine versus placebo. The V gene is TRBV6-6, the J gene TRBJ1-5; D is possibly TRBD1 (5 bases). The sequence came from a person aged 18-60 years who received the Ad26.COV2.S COVID-19 vaccine or a placebo. The CDR3 loop reads CASSYERQSNQPQHF. Written as DNA, the CDR3 is TGTGCCAGCAGTTACGAGCGACAGAGCAATCAGCCCCAGCATTTT.